The source of this TCR beta chain is a study of blood T cells in healthy people across ages. Study-wide points: Among long-lived donors, naive CD4+ cells were more numerous and diversity higher than in aged donors.

Together with a sample-barcoded 5' primer, a J-beta primer mix was included in a second PCR lasting 7 to 11 cycles. Every molecule of cDNA carried a tag from a template-switch adaptor with 12 random nucleotides. TCRdb called the 5' RACE reads again in MiXCR, with one record for every CDR3 protein. This sample yields 1.5 million to 2 million distinct CDR3 sequences, of which approximately 28% are seen a single time; about 7.7% belongs to the top ten. About this clonotype: The target antigen is unknown.

What was sequenced was blood. The TCR originated in a woman in her thirties in good health.

The CDR3 sequence is CASSPGPQGYEKLFF. The CDR3 DNA reads TGTGCCAGCAGTCCAGGACCCCAAGGATATGAAAAACTGTTTTTT. This chain uses TRBV6-5 with TRBJ1-4; D call uncertain. This CDR3 is 15 amino acids long. The V end lost 5 bases, the J end lost 6 bases, and 16 bases lay between the germline ends. Germline CDR1 is MNHEY and CDR2 is SVGAGI.